These T cell receptor beta chains were read from a single sample in a study of T-cell reconstitution after alpha-beta-depleted transplantation in children. TCRdb re-called the PCR reads with MiXCR, one entry per CDR3 protein. The table lists hundreds of thousands of distinct CDR3 sequences, roughly 13% of them singletons, with about 2% in the top ten. Sequencing was performed on PBMCs, mostly from graft donor cells, taken 360 days after TCRalphabeta/CD19-depleted stem cell transplant. The receptors come from a male patient younger than 18 who had a stem cell transplant for acute myeloid leukemia, so the T cells may come from the graft donor. Each CDR3 is given with its conserved first and last residue. D genes are given only for firm matches. Clone size is not always given. Where it is, it says once, few, many or a class for expanded clones.

TRBD1	many	TRBJ1-2	TRBV29-1	TGCAGCGTTCGACAGGGTAACTATGGCTACACCTTC	CSVRQGNYGYTF
-	few	TRBJ2-3	TRBV6-5	TGTGCCAGCAGTTACTCCGGGGCGCTTAGCACAGATACGCAGTATTTT	CASSYSGALSTDTQYF
TRBD2	-	TRBJ2-7	TRBV20-1	TGCAGTGCCCAGACTAGCGGGATTTCCTACGAGCAGTACTTC	CSAQTSGISYEQYF
TRBD2	-	TRBJ2-2	TRBV5-1	TGCGCCAGCAGCTTGGCTTCGGGGGGGGTGAACACCGGGGAGCTGTTTTTT	CASSLASGGVNTGELFF
-	-	TRBJ2-7	TRBV5-8	TGTGCCAGCAGCTGGGTGCTAGCACCGCCCGAGCAGTACTTC	CASSWVLAPPEQYF
-	-	TRBJ1-5	TRBV18	TGTGCCAGCTCACCAATGCAGGGTATAGGCCAGCCCCAGCATTTT	CASSPMQGIGQPQHF
-	-	TRBJ2-7	TRBV21-1	TGTGCCAGCACCCAACAGGGAAGCTCCTACGAGCAGTACTTC	CASTQQGSSYEQYF
TRBD1	few	TRBJ2-1	TRBV4-3	TGCGCCAGCAGCCAGATCTACAGGGGGCCAGGGTACAATGAGCAGTTCTTC	CASSQIYRGPGYNEQFF
-	-	TRBJ2-3	TRBV6-2/TRBV6-3	TGTGCCAGCAGTGTCCGACTGTACACAGATACGCAGTATTTT	CASSVRLYTDTQYF
-	few	TRBJ2-1	TRBV5-1	TGCGCCAGCAGCTACAAAAACAATGAGCAGTTCTTC	CASSYKNNEQFF
TRBD1	few	TRBJ2-1	TRBV19	TGTGCCAGTAGTATAATACGGACAGGTCATGAGCAGTTCTTC	CASSIIRTGHEQFF
TRBD2	-	TRBJ2-7	TRBV5-1	TGCGCCAGCAGCTGGGGACTAGCGACTTACGAGCAGTACTTC	CASSWGLATYEQYF
-	-	TRBJ2-7	TRBV20-1	TGCAGTGCTAGAGTGGACTATTCCTACGAGCAGTACTTC	CSARVDYSYEQYF
-	-	TRBJ2-1	TRBV7-8	TGTGCCAGCAGCCCTTCGATCGGCTCCGAGCAGTTCTTC	CASSPSIGSEQFF
-	-	TRBJ1-1	TRBV29-1	TGCAGCGTGCAGAGCGGGGGCTGGGGCACTGAAGCTTTCTTT	CSVQSGGWGTEAFF
TRBD2	few	TRBJ2-3	TRBV18	TGTGCCAGCTCGCTTGGAGGCGGGAGCGGACCCGATACGCAGTATTTT	CASSLGGGSGPDTQYF
TRBD1	-	TRBJ2-5	TRBV4-2	TGTGCCAGCAGCCCGGACAGGGGGCAGTGGGAAGCCCAAGAGACCCAGTACTTC	CASSPDRGQWEAQETQYF
TRBD2	-	TRBJ2-7	TRBV20-1	TGCAGTGTTAGGACTAGCAACTCCTACGAGCAGTACTTC	CSVRTSNSYEQYF
TRBD1	-	TRBJ1-5	TRBV25-1	TGTGCCAGCACCGGACAGGGGGTCGGACAGCCCCAGCATTTT	CASTGQGVGQPQHF
-	-	TRBJ2-7	TRBV15	TGTGCCACCAGCAGAGATCAGGTGGACACATCCTACGAGCAGTACTTC	CATSRDQVDTSYEQYF
TRBD2	many	TRBJ2-1	TRBV28	TGTGCCAGCAGTCTTTTAGCGGGAGTCCACAATGAGCAGTTCTTC	CASSLLAGVHNEQFF
-	few	TRBJ1-1	TRBV7-6	TGTGCCAGCAGCTTAGCGTGGCAGGGGAGCACTGAAGCTTTCTTT	CASSLAWQGSTEAFF
TRBD1	many	TRBJ2-1	TRBV4-3	TGCGCCAGCAGCCAAGGACTGAGACAGGGCCAGGGTCCAGATTCAAGTAAGTTCTTC	CASSQGLRQGQGPDSSKFF
-	-	TRBJ2-7	TRBV7-2	TGTGCCAGCAGCTTAGTAGGAACCGGCGGGTTCTACGAGCAGTACTTC	CASSLVGTGGFYEQYF
TRBD2	-	TRBJ2-1	TRBV12-3/TRBV12-4	TGTGCCAGCACCCGGTTGATTGTAGCGGGAGGTTTTAGGCAGTTCTTC	CASTRLIVAGGFRQFF
-	many	TRBJ2-7	TRBV28	TGTGCCAGCAGTCCCCGAGGAGCCCCTTCCTACGAGCAGTACTTC	CASSPRGAPSYEQYF
TRBD2	-	TRBJ2-3	TRBV24-1	TGTGCCACCAGCCATCGAGGACTAGCGGGAGGTGGATCGACAGATACGCAGTATTTT	CATSHRGLAGGGSTDTQYF
-	few	TRBJ1-2	TRBV20-1	TGCAGTGCTAGTGAAAGAGGGAACTATGGCTACACCTTC	CSASERGNYGYTF
TRBD1	many	TRBJ2-7	TRBV20-1	TGCAGTGCTAGAGACCCGAACTTGACAGGGAACTACGAGCAGTACTTC	CSARDPNLTGNYEQYF
-	many	TRBJ2-1	TRBV9	TGTGCCAGCAGCATGGGACTTTACAATGAGCAGTTCTTC	CASSMGLYNEQFF
-	many	TRBJ2-1	TRBV7-3	TGTGCCAGCAGCTTAACTTTTGGGGGGCCGTACAATGAGCAGTTCTTC	CASSLTFGGPYNEQFF
TRBD2	few	TRBJ2-2	TRBV27	TGTGCCAGCAGTTTAGCACTAGCGGGAGTCCTCACCGGGGAGCTGTTTTTT	CASSLALAGVLTGELFF
TRBD2	-	TRBJ2-1	TRBV7-2	TGTGCAGCGGGGACTACCTTAAACAATGAGCAGTTCTTC	CAAGTTLNNEQFF
TRBD1	-	TRBJ2-2	TRBV6-2/TRBV6-3	TGTGCCATCCGCCTCCGACAGGGGAACACCGGGGAGCTGTTTTTT	CAIRLRQGNTGELFF
-	few	TRBJ2-4	TRBV2	TGTGCCAGCAGTGATAGGGCTCTAGCCAAAAACATTCAGTACTTC	CASSDRALAKNIQYF
TRBD1	few	TRBJ2-7	TRBV7-9	TGTGCCAGCAGCGGACGGGGACAGGTGATCTCCTACGAGCAGTACTTC	CASSGRGQVISYEQYF
-	-	TRBJ1-1	TRBV12-3/TRBV12-4	TGTGCCAGCAGGGGAACTTGGACTTGGGAAACCACTGAAGCTTTCTTT	CASRGTWTWETTEAFF
-	many	TRBJ2-7	TRBV20-1	TGCAGTTCCCGACATCGGGCAGAAAACGAGCAGTACTTC	CSSRHRAENEQYF
-	few	TRBJ2-3	TRBV11-2	TGTGCCACCAGACCAACCAGGGGGCGGGAGGGATTCACAGATACGCAGTATTTT	CATRPTRGREGFTDTQYF